This entry lists 30 T cell receptor beta chains sequenced from one sample in a study of long-term antiretroviral therapy in people with HIV. A v3.0 immunoSEQ assay was performed at survey level. TCRdb keeps only in-frame clones here, not all; method: immunoSEQ multiplex PCR. The repertoire includes 25,000 to 35,000 clones, 90% to 95% of them detected once, and less than 3% sits in the top ten. The sample here was unsorted PBMCs, taken about 7.2 years after starting antiretroviral therapy. These TCRs come from a man in his fifties or sixties with HIV.

This chain uses TRBV4-1 with TRBJ1-2; 7 bases align to TRBD1. Germline V gene sequence: CDR1 MGHRA, CDR2 YSYEKL. After removal of 0 bases from V and 5 bases from J, the junction contained 12 bases not matched to a gene. The CDR3 extends over 17 amino acids. CDR3 bases: TGCGCCAGCAGCCAAGAGTGGGGACAGTTGTCCATATATGGCTACACCTTC. Residues: CASSQEWGQLSIYGYTF.

The chain links TRBV4-1 to TRBJ1-6; TRBD1 matches 8 bases. The CDR3 is made up of 15 amino acids. Looked up from germline, CDR1 is MGHRA and CDR2 is YSYEKL. J lost 14 bases, V lost 0 bases, and 9 bases had no gene match. The DNA for the CDR3 is TGCGCCAGCAGCCAAGATCGGGGGACAGGCTCTGCCCTCCACTTT. Amino acid sequence: CASSQDRGTGSALHF.

In this sample, this clone turned up once. This rearrangement joins TRBV4-2 to TRBJ1-1; 10 bases map to TRBD1. This CDR3 comprises 17 residues. Germline V gene lookup returns CDR1 LGHNA and CDR2 YNFKEQ. V shed 3 bases and J 5 bases; nucleotides not matched to a gene: 12. CDR3 sequence (DNA): TGTGCCAGCAGCCAGCAACTGAGACAGGGGGCTGGGACTGAAGCTTTCTTT. Amino acids: CASSQQLRQGAGTEAFF.

The V and J genes are TRBV6-6 and TRBJ2-2, with no clear D. Deletions cut 0 bases from V and 4 bases from J, with 9 bases between. This CDR3 has 15 amino acids. Germline V gene lookup returns CDR1 MNHNY and CDR2 SVGAGI (reference sequence). The CDR3 loop reads CASSYSRPSTGELFF. The CDR3 region has the DNA TGTGCCAGCAGTTACTCGAGGCCGAGCACCGGGGAGCTGTTTTTT.

This clone has just one count. V gene TRBV6-1 combines with J gene TRBJ2-7; D is possibly TRBD2 (6 bases). Germline V lookup: CDR1 MNHNS, CDR2 SASEGT. CDR3 length equals 14 residues. V lost 6 bases and J lost 2, with 14 bases in between. Written as DNA, the CDR3 is TGTGCCAGCAGCCCGGGAGACGGAACCTACGAGCAGTACTTC. This translates into CASSPGDGTYEQYF.

This rearrangement joins TRBV6-1 to TRBJ1-5; TRBD1 aligns across 8 bases. Germline V gives CDR1 MNHNS, CDR2 SASEGT. V shed 7 bases, J shed 6 bases, and the junction held 8 bases outside the gene matches. CDR3 length equals 14 residues. CDR3 residues: CASTPGQGRQPQHF. In DNA form, the CDR3 reads TGTGCCAGCACCCCTGGACAGGGACGTCAGCCCCAGCATTTT.

Here the CDR3 reads CASSLRGARNTIYF. CDR3 in DNA: TGTGCCAGCAGCCTCCGAGGGGCTAGAAACACCATATATTTT. J is TRBJ1-3 and V is TRBV11-2, with TRBD1 as a possible D gene (5 bases). Germline V gene lookup returns CDR1 SGHAT and CDR2 FQNNGV. This CDR3 has 14 amino acids. V was trimmed by 5 bases and J by 5 bases, leaving 13 bases between them.

The chain joins TRBV11-2 to TRBJ2-4; 7 bases align to TRBD2. The length of the CDR3 is 16 residues. Trimming removed 0 bases from V and 1 base from J; junction bases left unmatched: 3. Germline V CDR1 and CDR2: SGHAT, FQNNGV. CDR3 nucleotide sequence: TGTGCCAGCAGCTTAGATTTGGGGGGGGCCAAAAACATTCAGTACTTC. Residues: CASSLDLGGAKNIQYF.

The chain couples TRBV9 to TRBJ1-5; no definite D call. The germline V gene has CDR1 SGDLS and CDR2 YYNGEE. V was trimmed by 0 bases and J by 4 bases, leaving 8 bases between them. This CDR3 has 14 residues. The CDR3 protein is CASSVGGGNQPQHF. The CDR3 DNA follows: TGTGCCAGCAGCGTAGGCGGTGGGAATCAGCCCCAGCATTTT.

This chain connects TRBV2 to TRBJ2-1; D is possibly TRBD1 (5 bases). The CDR3 has 15 amino acids. The germline V gene encodes CDR1 SNHLY and CDR2 FYNNEI. V was clipped by 3 bases and J by 2 bases, with 11 bases between them. The CDR3 is CASSDETVTYNEQFF. CDR3 DNA: TGTGCCAGCAGTGACGAGACAGTTACCTACAATGAGCAGTTCTTC.

The chain joins TRBV7-6 to TRBJ2-7, with 9 bases that match TRBD1. CDR1 is SGHVS and CDR2 is FNYEAQ in the germline V gene. Losses at the gene ends were 1 base for V and 3 bases for J; bases not matched to a gene: 4. This CDR3 has 15 residues. CDR3 loop: CASSLGTGAFYEQYF. For the CDR3, the DNA is TGTGCCAGCAGCTTAGGGACAGGGGCCTTCTACGAGCAGTACTTC.

The V gene is TRBV6-5, the J gene TRBJ2-7; D perhaps matches TRBD2 (6 bases). V was cut by 4 bases and J by 3 bases, with 13 bases left in between. This CDR3 region has 14 residues. Germline V gene sequence: CDR1 MNHEY, CDR2 SVGAGI. In DNA form, the CDR3 reads TGTGCCAGCAGTTCCTTGGGCGGGAACTACGAGCAGTACTTC. This sequence encodes CASSSLGGNYEQYF.

This clone showed up just a few times. This chain links TRBV6-5 with TRBJ2-7; D unresolved. V dropped 7 bases and J dropped 5 bases, with 15 bases sitting between them. CDR3 length: 13 residues. Per the germline V gene, CDR1 is MNHEY and CDR2 is SVGAGI. This CDR3 is CASKAQTTNEQYF. The CDR3 bases are TGTGCCAGCAAGGCCCAGACCACCAACGAGCAGTACTTC.

The chain carries TRBV7-9 and TRBJ1-5; 7 nucleotides align to TRBD1. With V trimmed by 5 bases and J by 2 bases, 3 bases remained unmatched. In germline, CDR1 is SEHNR, CDR2 FQNEAQ (reference sequence). The CDR3 contains 14 residues. The CDR3, as DNA: TGTGCCAGCAGCCCAGACAGGGGCAATCAGCCCCAGCATTTT. It specifies CASSPDRGNQPQHF.

This sequence joins TRBV19 and TRBJ2-7; D is perhaps TRBD1 (6 bases). Germline V gives CDR1 LNHDA, CDR2 SQIVND (reference sequence). The V end lost 8 bases, the J end lost 5 bases, and 13 bases lay between the germline ends. The CDR3 sequence is 12 residues long. The CDR3 loop is CASADSDHEQYF. CDR3 nucleotides: TGTGCCAGTGCGGACAGCGACCACGAGCAGTACTTC. Combining the CDR3 with reference TRBV19 and TRBJ2-7 gives the whole variable domain DGGITQSPKYLFRKEGQNVTLSCEQNLNHDAMYWYRQDPGQGLRLIYYSQIVNDFQKGDIAEGYSVSREKKESFPLTVTSAQKNPTAFYLCASADSDHEQYFGPGTRLTVT.

The chain combines TRBV27 with TRBJ2-7, with TRBD1 identical over 7 bases. This CDR3 has 17 residues. CDR1 is MNHEY and CDR2 is SMNVEV in the germline V gene (reference sequence). Trimming cost V 2 bases and J 2 bases; bases outside gene matches: 12. This chain's CDR3 is CASSLEGTASSTYEQYF. The DNA for the CDR3 is TGTGCCAGCAGTTTAGAGGGGACAGCCAGTTCCACCTACGAGCAGTACTTC.

V is TRBV27 and J is TRBJ1-2; 9 positions match TRBD1. The CDR3 loop spans 16 amino acids. Losses at the gene ends were 3 bases for V and 5 bases for J; bases not matched to a gene: 10. Looked up from germline, CDR1 is MNHEY and CDR2 is SMNVEV (reference sequence). CDR3 region: CASSFSPPGQGYGYTF. CDR3 bases: TGTGCCAGCAGTTTTTCTCCCCCGGGACAGGGTTATGGCTACACCTTC.

The chain couples TRBV27 to TRBJ2-2, with no clear D. This CDR3 is built from 18 residues. Per the germline V gene, CDR1 is MNHEY and CDR2 is SMNVEV (reference sequence). V lost 5 bases and J 5 bases, leaving 24 bases between the germline ends. This CDR3 is CASSLYFPLIPKTGELFF. DNA for the CDR3: TGTGCCAGCAGTCTTTATTTTCCGCTAATACCCAAAACCGGGGAGCTGTTTTTT.

This chain joins TRBV6-6 and TRBJ1-4; 7 bases are shared with TRBD1. Germline CDR1 reads MNHNY; CDR2 reads SVGAGI (reference sequence). The CDR3 extends over 14 amino acids. The trim removed 6 bases at V and 8 bases at J, leaving 9 bases unmatched. For the CDR3, the DNA is TGTGCCAGCAGCCAGAGACAGGGAAACGAAAAACTGTTTTTT. Residues: CASSQRQGNEKLFF.

This chain uses TRBV12-5 with TRBJ1-4, with D unresolved. Germline V gives CDR1 LGHNT, CDR2 FRNRAP. V was pared by 0 bases and J by 7 bases, with 3 bases between. There are 12 residues in the CDR3. CDR3 protein: CASGLVPEKLFF. Here the CDR3 DNA reads TGTGCTAGTGGTTTGGTACCTGAAAAACTGTTTTTT.

The chain combines TRBV2 with TRBJ1-2, with D possibly being TRBD1 (6 bases). V dropped 6 bases and J dropped 2 bases, with 19 bases sitting between them. Germline CDR1 and CDR2: SNHLY and FYNNEI. This CDR3 region has 16 residues. CDR3 protein: CASSGQPSVINYGYTF. CDR3 DNA: TGTGCCAGCAGCGGACAGCCCAGTGTGATAAACTATGGCTACACCTTC. Drawing the rest from reference TRBV2 and TRBJ1-2, the complete variable domain is EPEVTQTPSHQVTQMGQEVILRCVPISNHLYFYWYRQILGQKVEFLVSFYNNEISEKSEIFDDQFSVERPDGSNFTLKIRSTKLEDSAMYFCASSGQPSVINYGYTFGSGTRLTVV.

The chain couples TRBV27 to TRBJ1-1; D possibly corresponds to TRBD1 (6 bases). V shed 2 bases and J shed 0 bases, with 13 bases lying between them. Germline CDR1 is MNHEY and CDR2 is SMNVEV (reference sequence). CDR3 length equals 16 residues. DNA of the CDR3: TGTGCCAGCAGTTTAGGGGCAGGGGTTATGAACACTGAAGCTTTCTTT. Translation: CASSLGAGVMNTEAFF.

The V and J genes are TRBV12-2 and TRBJ1-6; the table's D call, TRBD1, was not checked against the DNA. TRBV12-2 is listed as a pseudogene. This CDR3 contains 19 residues. CDR3 in amino acids: CASRENQGAASSYNSPLHF. The CDR3, as DNA: TGTGCAAGTCGCGAGAACCAGGGGGCTGCTAGCTCCTATAATTCACCCCTCCACTTT.

The V and J genes are TRBV28 and TRBJ2-4; 8 positions match TRBD1. This CDR3 region has 15 residues. Germline CDR1 reads MDHEN; CDR2 reads SYDVKM. V was clipped by 6 bases and J by 3 bases; unmatched bases: 7. CDR3 amino acids: CASSFPDRDKNIQYF. The CDR3 DNA sequence: TGTGCCAGCAGCTTCCCGGACAGGGACAAAAACATTCAGTACTTC.

The J gene is TRBJ2-4, the V gene TRBV7-2, with a possible D match to TRBD2 (7 bases). This CDR3 contains 19 residues. Germline loops: CDR1 SGHTA, CDR2 FQGNSA. The V end lost 4 bases, the J end lost 7 bases, and 29 bases lay between the germline ends. The CDR3 spells CASSSPGGTDRGSRNIQYF. DNA of the CDR3: TGTGCCAGCAGCTCCCCCGGGGGGACCGATAGGGGGTCGAGGAACATTCAGTACTTC.

The chain couples TRBV21-1 to TRBJ2-3; the tabulated D call, TRBD1, remains unverified against the DNA. TRBV21-1 is termed a pseudogene. The CDR3 length is 10 residues. The CDR3: CASTRDTQYF. Written as DNA, the CDR3 is TGTGCCAGCACCAGGGATACGCAGTATTTT.

The chain recombines TRBV9 with TRBJ2-2; D remains unclear. This CDR3 is 13 amino acids long. Trimming shortened V by 0 bases and J by 6 bases, and 6 bases separated the two germline ends. Germline V lookup: CDR1 SGDLS, CDR2 YYNGEE. The chain's CDR3 is CASSVGHPGELFF. The CDR3 DNA reads as TGTGCCAGCAGCGTAGGACATCCCGGGGAGCTGTTTTTT.

The rearrangement uses TRBV7-9 and TRBJ1-3, with D uncertain. The CDR3 totals 14 residues. Germline V gene sequence: CDR1 SEHNR, CDR2 FQNEAQ (reference sequence). V lost 1 base and J 1 base, leaving 5 bases between the germline ends. CDR3 bases: TGTGCCAGCAGCTTAGGGGATTCTGGAAACACCATATATTTT. Protein product: CASSLGDSGNTIYF.

The CDR3 region has the DNA TGCGCCAGCAGCCAAACATTCGGGCAAAGCAATCAGCCCCAGCATTTT. Protein sequence: CASSQTFGQSNQPQHF. The chain has TRBV4-3 and TRBJ1-5; D is uncertain. The V end was cut by 2 bases, the J end by 1 base, with 12 bases between. Per the germline V gene, CDR1 is LGHNA and CDR2 is YSLEER. There are 16 residues in the CDR3.

The chain joins TRBV10-3 to TRBJ2-7; D unresolved. V was shortened by 4 bases and J by 3 bases, with 7 bases between the two germline ends. Germline loops: CDR1 ENHRY, CDR2 SYGVKD. The CDR3 has 12 residues. In DNA, the CDR3 is TGTGCCATCAGTGGACACGACTACGAGCAGTACTTC. Amino acid sequence: CAISGHDYEQYF.